This T cell receptor beta chain was captured in a study of T-cell reconstitution after alpha-beta-depleted transplantation in children. Study-level findings and limits: Surviving recipient cells, namely T cells and thymic progenitors, were the source of high day-60 TCRbeta diversity in some patients. Roughly two months post-transplant, alpha-beta T cells reportedly originated from several hundred graft clones that had expanded. The main origin of T-cell counts and diversity one year after transplant was newly produced T cells.

Preparing the TCRbeta library involved the use of unique molecular identifiers. Using its own MiXCR run on the PCR reads, TCRdb lists one record per CDR3 protein. This repertoire shows about 130,000 distinct CDR3 sequences, roughly 10% found once; its top ten account for 20% to 30%. The CDR3 is made up of 16 amino acids. V dropped 6 bases and J dropped 1 base, with 15 bases sitting between them. Germline CDR1 and CDR2: SGHTA and FQGNSA. This clonotype was seen ten or more times. What it binds is unknown. The chain links TRBV7-2 to TRBJ2-2; possibly TRBD2 for D (6 bases). The sequences come from PBMCs, mostly from graft donor cells, collected 180 days after TCRalphabeta/CD19-depleted stem cell transplant. The clonotype originates from a girl in the first two years of life who had a stem cell transplant for combined immunodeficiency, so the T cells may come from the graft donor. CDR3 residues: CASSSLAGLNTGELFF. The CDR3 bases are TGTGCCAGCAGTTCTTTGGCGGGGCTGAACACCGGGGAGCTGTTTTTT.